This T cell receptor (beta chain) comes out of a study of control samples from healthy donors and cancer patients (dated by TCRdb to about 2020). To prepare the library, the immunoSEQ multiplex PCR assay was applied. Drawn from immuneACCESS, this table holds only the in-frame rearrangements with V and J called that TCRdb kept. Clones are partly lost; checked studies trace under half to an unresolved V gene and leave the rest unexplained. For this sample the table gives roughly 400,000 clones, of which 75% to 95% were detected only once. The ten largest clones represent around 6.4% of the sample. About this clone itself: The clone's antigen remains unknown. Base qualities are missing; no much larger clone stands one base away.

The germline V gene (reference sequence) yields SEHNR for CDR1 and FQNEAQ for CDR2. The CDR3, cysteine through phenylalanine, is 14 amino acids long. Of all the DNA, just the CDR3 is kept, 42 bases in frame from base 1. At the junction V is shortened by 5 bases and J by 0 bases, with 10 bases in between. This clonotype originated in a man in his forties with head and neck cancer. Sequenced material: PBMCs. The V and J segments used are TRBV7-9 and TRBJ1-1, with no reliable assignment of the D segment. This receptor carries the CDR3 CASSPLRMNTEAFF. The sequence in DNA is TGTGCCAGCAGCCCACTACGGATGAACACTGAAGCTTTCTTT. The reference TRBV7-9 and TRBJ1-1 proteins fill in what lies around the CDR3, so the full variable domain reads DTGVSQNPRHKITKRGQNVTFRCDPISEHNRLYWYRQTLGQGPEFLTYFQNEAQLEKSRLLSDRFSAERPKGSFSTLEIQRTEQGDSAMYLCASSPLRMNTEAFFGQGTRLTVV.